This T cell receptor (beta chain) emerged from a study of T cells in Graves' hyperthyroidism and ophthalmopathy. The CDR3 spans 18 residues. Looked up from germline, CDR1 is MNHEY and CDR2 is SVGAGI. Trimming pared 3 bases from V and 7 bases from J, leaving 25 bases between. This clonotype was counted only a few times. Its antigen remains unidentified. Newly diagnosed hyperthyroidism patients aged 18 to 65 years had disease lasting under 2 months. The CDR3 regions of TCR beta were amplified from RNA transcripts. First-round RT-PCR with HTBI primers amplified the TCR CDR3 region. TCRdb re-called the multiplex PCR reads through MiXCR, storing one row per CDR3 protein. Of approximately 560,000 distinct CDR3 sequences in the sample, more than 15% were seen once. Findings and limits, study-wide: Researchers report that a 13 V-J model separated ophthalmopathy from stable hyperthyroidism.

The chain uses TRBV6-5 and TRBJ2-4, with D perhaps TRBD2 (6 bases). The source of this sequence is a woman in her 30s with Graves' hyperthyroidism. The sample consisted of blood. The CDR3 sequence is CASSYTGRPRRGGNIQYF. The CDR3 coding sequence is TGTGCCAGCAGTTATACGGGACGCCCGAGACGTGGAGGGAACATTCAGTACTTC.